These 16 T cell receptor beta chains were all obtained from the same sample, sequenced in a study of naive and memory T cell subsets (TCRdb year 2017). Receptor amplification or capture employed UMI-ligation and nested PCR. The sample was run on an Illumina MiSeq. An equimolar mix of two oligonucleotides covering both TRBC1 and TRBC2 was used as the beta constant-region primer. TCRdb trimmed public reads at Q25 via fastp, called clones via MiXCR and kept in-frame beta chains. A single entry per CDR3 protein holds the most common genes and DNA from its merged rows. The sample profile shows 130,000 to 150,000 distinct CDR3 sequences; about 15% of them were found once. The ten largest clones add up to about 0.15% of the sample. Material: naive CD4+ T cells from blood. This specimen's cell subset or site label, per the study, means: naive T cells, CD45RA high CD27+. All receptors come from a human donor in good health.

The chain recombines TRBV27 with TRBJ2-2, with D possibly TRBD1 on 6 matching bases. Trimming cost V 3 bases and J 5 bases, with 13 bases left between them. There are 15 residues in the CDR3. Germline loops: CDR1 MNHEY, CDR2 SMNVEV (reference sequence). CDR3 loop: CASSFQGRGTGELFF. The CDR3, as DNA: TGTGCCAGCAGTTTTCAGGGGCGCGGAACCGGGGAGCTGTTTTTT.

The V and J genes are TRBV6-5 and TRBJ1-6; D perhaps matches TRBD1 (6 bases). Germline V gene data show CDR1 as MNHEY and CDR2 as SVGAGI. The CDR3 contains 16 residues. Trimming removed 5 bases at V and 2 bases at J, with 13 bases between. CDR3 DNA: TGTGCCAGCAGTACTCTCCGGGACACCTATAATTCACCCCTCCACTTT. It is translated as CASSTLRDTYNSPLHF.

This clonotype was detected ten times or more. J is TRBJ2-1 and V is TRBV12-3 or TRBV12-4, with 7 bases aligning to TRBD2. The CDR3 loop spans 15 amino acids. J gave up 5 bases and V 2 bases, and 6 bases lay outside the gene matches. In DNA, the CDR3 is TGTGCCAGCAGTTTATTGAGCGGGGCTAACAATGAGCAGTTCTTC. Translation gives CASSLLSGANNEQFF.

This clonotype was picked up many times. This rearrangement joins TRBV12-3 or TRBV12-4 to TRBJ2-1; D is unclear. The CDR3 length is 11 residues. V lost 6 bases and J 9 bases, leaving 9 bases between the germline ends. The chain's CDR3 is CASSLRTEQFF. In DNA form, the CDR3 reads TGTGCCAGCAGCCTTAGAACTGAGCAGTTCTTC.

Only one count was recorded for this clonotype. This CDR3 is CASTGTSALTGELFF. CDR3 nucleotides: TGTGCCAGCACCGGGACTAGCGCCCTCACCGGGGAGCTGTTTTTT. The chain couples TRBV7-8 to TRBJ2-2; 10 bases line up with TRBD2. CDR3 length equals 15 residues. In germline, CDR1 is SGHVS, CDR2 FQNEAQ. With V trimmed by 7 bases and J by 4 bases, 6 bases remained unmatched.

The CDR3 bases are TGTGCCATCAGGGACAGAGCCTACGAGCAGTACTTC. Residues: CAIRDRAYEQYF. The chain recombines TRBV10-3 with TRBJ2-7; D is perhaps TRBD1 (6 bases). The germline CDR1 and CDR2 sequences are ENHRY and SYGVKD. V was shortened by 6 bases and J by 2 bases, with 8 bases between the two germline ends. CDR3 length: 12 residues.

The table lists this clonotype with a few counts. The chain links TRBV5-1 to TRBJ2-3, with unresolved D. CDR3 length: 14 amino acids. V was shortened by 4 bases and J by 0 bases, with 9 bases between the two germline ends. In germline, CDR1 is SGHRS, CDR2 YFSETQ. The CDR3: CASSRGDSTDTQYF. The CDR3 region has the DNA TGCGCCAGCAGCCGCGGAGATAGCACAGATACGCAGTATTTT.

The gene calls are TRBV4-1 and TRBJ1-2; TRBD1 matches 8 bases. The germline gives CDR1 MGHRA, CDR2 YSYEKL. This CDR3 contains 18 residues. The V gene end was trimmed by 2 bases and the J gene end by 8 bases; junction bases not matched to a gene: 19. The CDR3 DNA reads TGCGCCAGCAGCCAACGTAGTTTTACCCGGGACAGGTCTCGAGGCTACACCTTC. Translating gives CASSQRSFTRDRSRGYTF.

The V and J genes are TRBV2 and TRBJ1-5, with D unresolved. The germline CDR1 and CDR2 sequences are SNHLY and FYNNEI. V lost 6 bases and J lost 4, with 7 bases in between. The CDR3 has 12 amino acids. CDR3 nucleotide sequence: TGTGCCAGCAGGAGGGAGAATCAGCCCCAGCATTTT. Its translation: CASRRENQPQHF.

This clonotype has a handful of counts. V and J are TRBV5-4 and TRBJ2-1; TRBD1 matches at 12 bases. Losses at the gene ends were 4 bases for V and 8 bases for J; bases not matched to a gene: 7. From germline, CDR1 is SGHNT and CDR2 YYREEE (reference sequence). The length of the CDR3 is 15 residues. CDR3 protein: CASSLPGQGAHEQFF. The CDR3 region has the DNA TGTGCCAGCAGCCTACCGGGACAGGGGGCCCATGAGCAGTTCTTC. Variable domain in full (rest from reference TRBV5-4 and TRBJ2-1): ETGVTQSPTHLIKTRGQQVTLRCSSQSGHNTVSWYQQALGQGPQFIFQYYREEENGRGNFPPRFSGLQFPNYSSELNVNALELDDSALYLCASSLPGQGAHEQFFGPGTRLTVL.

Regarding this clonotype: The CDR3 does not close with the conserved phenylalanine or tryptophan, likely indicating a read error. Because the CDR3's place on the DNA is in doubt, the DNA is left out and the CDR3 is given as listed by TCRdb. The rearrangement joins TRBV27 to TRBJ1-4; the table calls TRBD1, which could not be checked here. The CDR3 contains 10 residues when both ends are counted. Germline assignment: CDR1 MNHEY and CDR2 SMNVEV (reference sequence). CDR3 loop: CASSPRTGEH.

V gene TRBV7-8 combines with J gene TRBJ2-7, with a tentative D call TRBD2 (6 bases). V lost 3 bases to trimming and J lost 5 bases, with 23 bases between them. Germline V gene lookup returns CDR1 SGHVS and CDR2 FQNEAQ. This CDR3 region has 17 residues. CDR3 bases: TGTGCCAGCAGCTTTGGACCACAACGGGGGTTTATGGACGAGCAGTACTTC. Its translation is CASSFGPQRGFMDEQYF.

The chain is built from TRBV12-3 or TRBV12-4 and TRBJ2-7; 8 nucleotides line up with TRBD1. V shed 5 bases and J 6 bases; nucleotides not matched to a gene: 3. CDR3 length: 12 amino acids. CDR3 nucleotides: TGTGCCAGCAGTCGACAGGGGTTCGAGCAGTACTTC. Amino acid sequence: CASSRQGFEQYF.

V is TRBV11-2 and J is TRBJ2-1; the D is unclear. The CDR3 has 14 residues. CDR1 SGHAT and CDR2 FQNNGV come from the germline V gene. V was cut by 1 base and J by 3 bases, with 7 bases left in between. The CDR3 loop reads CASSLASLYNEQFF. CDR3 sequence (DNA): TGTGCCAGCAGCTTAGCGAGTCTCTACAATGAGCAGTTCTTC.

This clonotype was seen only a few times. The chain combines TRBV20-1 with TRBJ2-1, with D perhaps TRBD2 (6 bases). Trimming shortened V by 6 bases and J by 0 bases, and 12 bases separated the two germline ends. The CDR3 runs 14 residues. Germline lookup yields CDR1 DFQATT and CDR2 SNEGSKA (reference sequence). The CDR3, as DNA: TGCAGTGCCGATCTAGCGTTCTCCTACAATGAGCAGTTCTTC. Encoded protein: CSADLAFSYNEQFF.

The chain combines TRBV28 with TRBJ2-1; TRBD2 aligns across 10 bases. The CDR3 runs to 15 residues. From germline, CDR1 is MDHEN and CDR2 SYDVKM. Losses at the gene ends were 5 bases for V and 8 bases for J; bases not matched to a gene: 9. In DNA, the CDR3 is TGTGCCAGCAGTGTGACTAGCGGGCCCAGACATGAGCAGTTCTTC. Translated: CASSVTSGPRHEQFF.